These T cell receptor beta chains were read from a single sample in a study of OX40 agonist ivuxolimab in advanced cancers. TCRdb keeps only in-frame clones here, not all; method: immunoSEQ multiplex PCR. Of about 9,100 clones in the sample, more than 70% were seen once. Sequenced here: CD4+ or CD8+ T cells sorted from blood, sampled in a trial of the OX40 agonist ivuxolimab. The receptor source for this set is an adult with an advanced solid tumor such as melanoma, head and neck, liver or kidney cancer. The CDR3 runs from the conserved cysteine through the conserved F or W. The D gene is left open where the match is weak. Rows may omit the clone size; those that give it use once, few, many or a size class.

V	size	J	D	DNA	CDR3
TRBV10-2	.	TRBJ2-7	.	TGCGCCAGCAGTGAGAACCAAGGGGACCTATTTAGAGAGCAGTACTTC	CASSENQGDLFREQYF
TRBV11-2	.	TRBJ2-1	.	TGTGCCAGCAGCCCCCGGGGGGCTAGGTCCTACAATGAGCAGTTCTTC	CASSPRGARSYNEQFF
TRBV7-9	.	TRBJ2-2	.	TGTGCCAGCAGCTTAGTTGGGTCCGGGGAGCTGTTTTTT	CASSLVGSGELFF
TRBV6-1	once	TRBJ1-2	.	TGTGCCAGCACCCGCGGGCAGGTAAACTATGGCTACACCTTC	CASTRGQVNYGYTF
TRBV11-2	.	TRBJ2-7	.	TGTGCCAGCAGCGGGGGGCTCGAGCAGTACTTC	CASSGGLEQYF
TRBV7-8	.	TRBJ2-2	.	TGTGCCAGCAGCTTAGCCTCTTCATATTCCGGGGAGCTGTTTTTT	CASSLASSYSGELFF
TRBV7-8	.	TRBJ2-6	.	TGTGCCAGCAGCTCCAGGGCCAACGTCCTGACTTTC	CASSSRANVLTF
TRBV6-5	.	TRBJ2-2	.	TGTGCCAGCAGTTACTCCCGAGGGAACACCGGGGAGCTGTTTTTT	CASSYSRGNTGELFF
TRBV5-1	.	TRBJ2-1	TRBD2	TGCGCCAGCAGCTTGGGGGGGACTAGACCTGGGACTGAGCAGTTCTTC	CASSLGGTRPGTEQFF
TRBV6-5	.	TRBJ1-2	TRBD1	TGTGCCAGCAGTAAACAGGGGGGCGGCCGAGATGGCTACACCTTC	CASSKQGGGRDGYTF
TRBV7-9	.	TRBJ2-1	TRBD2	TGTGCCAGCAGCTTAGCAATTGCGGGGGGTAATGAGCAGTTCTTC	CASSLAIAGGNEQFF
TRBV27	.	TRBJ2-7	.	TGTGCCAGCAGTTTAGGAAGTGGAAGCTACGAGCAGTACTTC	CASSLGSGSYEQYF
TRBV7-6	.	TRBJ2-5	TRBD2	TGTGCCAGCAGCATGTCCAGACTAGCGGAAGAGACCCAGTACTTC	CASSMSRLAEETQYF
TRBV7-9	once	TRBJ1-1	TRBD1	TGTGCCAGCAGCGCAACCGGGACAGCGGACACTGAAGCTTTCTTT	CASSATGTADTEAFF
TRBV27	.	TRBJ1-2	.	TGTGCCAGCAGCATGGGAGGTCAAAACTATGGCTACACCTTC	CASSMGGQNYGYTF
TRBV28	.	TRBJ2-3	TRBD2	TGTGCCAGCAGTTTAGGGCCCGGGACTACTCTCACAGATACGCAGTATTTT	CASSLGPGTTLTDTQYF
TRBV7-9	.	TRBJ2-1	.	TGTGCCAGCAGCACTGTGACCGGTATGAATGAGCAGTTCTTC	CASSTVTGMNEQFF
TRBV7-9	.	TRBJ2-2	TRBD2	TGTGCCAGCAGCTTCCGCGGGGGGGCCAGGACCGGGGAGCTGTTTTTT	CASSFRGGARTGELFF
TRBV29-1	.	TRBJ2-7	TRBD2	TGCAGCGCTACAACGGGGACTAGCGATGCCTACGAGCAGTACTTC	CSATTGTSDAYEQYF
TRBV2	.	TRBJ2-3	TRBD2	TGTGCCAGCAGTGCCCTAAGCGGGGGGGCTTCAGATACGCAGTATTTT	CASSALSGGASDTQYF
TRBV7-2	.	TRBJ2-3	TRBD2	TGTGCCAGCAGCTTAATAGGGAAACTAGCGGGCACAGATACGCAGTATTTT	CASSLIGKLAGTDTQYF
TRBV6-6	few	TRBJ2-1	.	TGTGCCAGCAGTTACCAGAACTTAAATGAGCAGTTCTTC	CASSYQNLNEQFF
TRBV4-1	.	TRBJ2-7	.	TGCGCCAGCAGCCAAGGCTGGGGCGAGCAGTACTTC	CASSQGWGEQYF
TRBV4-2	.	TRBJ2-5	.	TGTGCCAGCAGCCCCGGTCTAGAGACCCAGTACTTC	CASSPGLETQYF
TRBV11-2	.	TRBJ2-1	TRBD1	TGTGCCAGCAGCTTGGGACAGGGGGGCAATGAGCAGTTCTTC	CASSLGQGGNEQFF
TRBV10-1	.	TRBJ2-1	.	TGCGCCAGCAGTGAAGCAAAATACAATGAGCAGTTCTTC	CASSEAKYNEQFF
TRBV9	.	TRBJ1-1	TRBD1	TGTGCCAGCAGCGACCCGGGGACAGGAGATGAAGCTTTCTTT	CASSDPGTGDEAFF
TRBV2	.	TRBJ1-4	.	TGTGCCAGCAGGCCTCATCAAGATACTAATGAAAAACTGTTTTTT	CASRPHQDTNEKLFF
TRBV5-4	.	TRBJ2-3	.	TGTGCCAGCAGCTTTAATCGAGGCACAGATACGCAGTATTTT	CASSFNRGTDTQYF
TRBV6-4	.	TRBJ1-4	TRBD1	TGTGCCAGAAAGACGACAGGGACGTTGGACCGCATTAATGAAAAACTGTTTTTT	CARKTTGTLDRINEKLFF
TRBV27	.	TRBJ2-7	TRBD2	TGTGCCAGCAGTTTACGGGGGGACTACGAGCAGTACTTC	CASSLRGDYEQYF
TRBV6-5	.	TRBJ2-1	.	TGTGCCAGCAGTTACCTAGGGGACACCTACAATGAGCAGTTCTTC	CASSYLGDTYNEQFF
TRBV7-9	few	TRBJ1-5	.	TGTGCCAGCAGCTTAGCTCTGGGGGCCGGCAATCAGCCCCAGCATTTT	CASSLALGAGNQPQHF
TRBV2	.	TRBJ1-4	.	TGTGCCAGCACCACCAGAGGGTATGCTAATGAAAAACTGTTTTTT	CASTTRGYANEKLFF
TRBV10-3	.	TRBJ1-3	TRBD1	TGTGCCATCAGTGATGGACAGGAATGGGCCAACGCTGGAAACACCATATATTTT	CAISDGQEWANAGNTIYF
TRBV19	.	TRBJ2-1	TRBD1	TGTGCCAGTATACAGGGGGCGGGTGAGCAGTTCTTC	CASIQGAGEQFF
TRBV19	.	TRBJ2-7	TRBD2	TGTGCCAGTATGCGCGGGGGATCCTACGAGCAGTACTTC	CASMRGGSYEQYF
TRBV6-1	.	TRBJ1-2	TRBD1	TGTGCCAGCAGCGAGACAGGGACAAGGGGCTACACCTTC	CASSETGTRGYTF
TRBV7-9	.	TRBJ1-3	TRBD1	TGTGCCAGCAGCAAATCGACAGGGAAGGGTGAAAACACCATATATTTT	CASSKSTGKGENTIYF
TRBV19	.	TRBJ2-5	TRBD1	TGTGCCAGTAGACCGGGACAGGGAAAAGCAGAGACCCAGTACTTC	CASRPGQGKAETQYF
TRBV27	.	TRBJ1-2	TRBD1	TGTGCCTGCAGGGGGGAAGGAGCCTATGGCTACACCTTC	CACRGEGAYGYTF
TRBV27	once	TRBJ2-7	TRBD2	TGTGCCAGCAGTCACGGGGGGACCTACGAGCAGTACTTC	CASSHGGTYEQYF
TRBV2	.	TRBJ2-5	.	TGTGCCAGCAGCAAGGTACAAGAGACCCAGTACTTC	CASSKVQETQYF
TRBV19	.	TRBJ2-2	TRBD1	TGTGCCAGTAACCCGGGACAGGCGAACACCGGGGAGCTGTTTTTT	CASNPGQANTGELFF
TRBV6-5	.	TRBJ1-1	.	TGTGCCAGCAGTTATTCCGACAGGAACACTGAAGCTTTCTTT	CASSYSDRNTEAFF
TRBV10-2	.	TRBJ2-2	.	TGCGCCAGCAGTGAGGATCGGTCCGGGGAGCTGTTTTTT	CASSEDRSGELFF
TRBV7-9	.	TRBJ2-1	TRBD2	TGTGCCAGCAGCAAGGACTCGGGGGGCAATGAGCAGTTCTTC	CASSKDSGGNEQFF